The next 3 T cell receptor beta chains were all read from a single sample in a study of T cells in Graves' hyperthyroidism and ophthalmopathy. It was RNA transcripts that yielded the amplified TCR beta CDR3 regions. An initial round of RT-PCR targeting the TCR CDR3 relied on the HTBI primer set. TCRdb itself ran the multiplex PCR reads through MiXCR, one entry per CDR3 protein. The repertoire holds a few hundred thousand distinct CDR3 sequences, with about 25% as singletons. Sequenced input: blood. All receptors come from a man aged 45-60 years with Graves' hyperthyroidism.

This clonotype was detected a few times. A much larger clone differs by one base, so this may be a read error. The chain links TRBV27 to TRBJ2-1; TRBD2 might be the D (5 bases). Looked up from germline, CDR1 is MNHEY and CDR2 is SMNVEV (reference sequence). Trimming took 3 bases from V and 5 from J, leaving 8 bases between them. This CDR3 region has 13 residues. The CDR3 is CASSLRGNNEQFF. The CDR3 nucleotides read TGTGCCAGCAGTTTGAGAGGGAACAATGAGCAGTTCTTC.

This clonotype was seen only a few times. The V and J genes are TRBV11-3 and TRBJ2-2; D is ambiguous. CDR1 SGHNT and CDR2 YENEEA come from the germline V gene. This CDR3 has 13 residues. The V end lost 4 bases, the J end lost 4 bases, and 7 bases lay between the germline ends. The CDR3 region has the DNA TGTGCCAGCAGCTCCGGCACCACCGGGGAGCTGTTTTTT. Translating it yields CASSSGTTGELFF.

The chain combines TRBV10-2 with TRBJ1-1; D is ambiguous. Trimming stripped 3 bases from V and 5 bases from J, with 10 bases between. The CDR3 consists of 13 residues. CDR1 WSHSY and CDR2 SAAADI come from the germline V gene. The CDR3 region is CASSEEGPTEAFF. For the CDR3, the DNA is TGCGCCAGCAGTGAAGAAGGCCCTACTGAAGCTTTCTTT.